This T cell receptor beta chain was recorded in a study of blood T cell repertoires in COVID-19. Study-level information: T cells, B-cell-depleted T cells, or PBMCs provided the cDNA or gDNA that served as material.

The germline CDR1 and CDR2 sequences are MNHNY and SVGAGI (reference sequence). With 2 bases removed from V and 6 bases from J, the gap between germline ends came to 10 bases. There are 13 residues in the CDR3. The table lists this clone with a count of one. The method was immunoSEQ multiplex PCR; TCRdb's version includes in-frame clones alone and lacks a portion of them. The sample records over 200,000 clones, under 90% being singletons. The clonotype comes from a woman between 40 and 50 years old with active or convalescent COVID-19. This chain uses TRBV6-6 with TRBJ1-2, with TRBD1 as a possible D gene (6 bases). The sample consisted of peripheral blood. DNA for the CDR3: TGTGCCAGCAGTTACCAGGGGATGGATGGCTACACCTTC. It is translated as CASSYQGMDGYTF.